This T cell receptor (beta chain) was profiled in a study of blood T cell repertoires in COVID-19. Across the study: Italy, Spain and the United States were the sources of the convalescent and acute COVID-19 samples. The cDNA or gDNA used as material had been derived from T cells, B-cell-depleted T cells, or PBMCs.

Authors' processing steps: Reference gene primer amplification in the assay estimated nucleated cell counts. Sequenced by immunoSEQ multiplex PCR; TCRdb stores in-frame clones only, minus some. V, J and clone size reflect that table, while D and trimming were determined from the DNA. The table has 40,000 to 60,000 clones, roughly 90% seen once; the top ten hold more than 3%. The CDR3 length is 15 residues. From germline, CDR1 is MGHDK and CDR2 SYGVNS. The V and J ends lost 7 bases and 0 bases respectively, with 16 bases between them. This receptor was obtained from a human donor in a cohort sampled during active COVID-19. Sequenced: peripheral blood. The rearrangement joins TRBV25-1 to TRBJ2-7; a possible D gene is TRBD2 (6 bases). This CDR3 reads CASISGSGSSYEQYF. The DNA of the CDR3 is TGTGCCAGCATCTCGGGGTCCGGGAGCTCCTACGAGCAGTACTTC.